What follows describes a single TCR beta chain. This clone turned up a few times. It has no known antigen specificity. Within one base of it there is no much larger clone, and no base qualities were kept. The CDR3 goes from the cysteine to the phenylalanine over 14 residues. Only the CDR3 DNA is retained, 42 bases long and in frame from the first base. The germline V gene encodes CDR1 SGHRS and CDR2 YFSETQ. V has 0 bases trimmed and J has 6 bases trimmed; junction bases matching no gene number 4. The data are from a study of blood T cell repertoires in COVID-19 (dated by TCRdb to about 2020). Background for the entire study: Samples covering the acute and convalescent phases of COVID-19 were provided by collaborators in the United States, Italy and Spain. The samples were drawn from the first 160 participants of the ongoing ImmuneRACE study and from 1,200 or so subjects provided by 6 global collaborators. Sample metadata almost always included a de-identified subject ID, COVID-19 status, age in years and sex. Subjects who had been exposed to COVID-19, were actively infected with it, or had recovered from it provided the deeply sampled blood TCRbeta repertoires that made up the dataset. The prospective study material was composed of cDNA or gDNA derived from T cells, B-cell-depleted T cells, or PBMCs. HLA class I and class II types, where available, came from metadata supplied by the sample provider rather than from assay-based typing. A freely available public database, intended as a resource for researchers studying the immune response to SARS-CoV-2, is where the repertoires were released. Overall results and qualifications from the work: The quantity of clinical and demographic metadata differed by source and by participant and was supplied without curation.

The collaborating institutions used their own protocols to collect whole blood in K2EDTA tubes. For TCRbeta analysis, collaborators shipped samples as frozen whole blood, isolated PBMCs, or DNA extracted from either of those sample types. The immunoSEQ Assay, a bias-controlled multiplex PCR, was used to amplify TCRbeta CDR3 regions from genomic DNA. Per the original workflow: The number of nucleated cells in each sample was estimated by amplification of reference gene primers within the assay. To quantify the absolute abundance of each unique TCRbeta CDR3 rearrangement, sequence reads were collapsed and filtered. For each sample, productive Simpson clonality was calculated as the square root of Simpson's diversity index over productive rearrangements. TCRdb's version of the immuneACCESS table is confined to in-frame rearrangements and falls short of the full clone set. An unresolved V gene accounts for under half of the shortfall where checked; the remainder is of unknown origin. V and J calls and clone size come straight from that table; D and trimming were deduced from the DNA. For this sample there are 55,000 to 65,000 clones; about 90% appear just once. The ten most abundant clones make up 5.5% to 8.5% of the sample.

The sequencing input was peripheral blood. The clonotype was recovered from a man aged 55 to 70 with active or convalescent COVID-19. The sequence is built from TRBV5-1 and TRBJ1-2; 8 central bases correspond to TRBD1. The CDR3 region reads CASSLESGGNGYTF. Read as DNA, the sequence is TGCGCCAGCAGCTTGGAGTCAGGGGGCAATGGCTACACCTTC.